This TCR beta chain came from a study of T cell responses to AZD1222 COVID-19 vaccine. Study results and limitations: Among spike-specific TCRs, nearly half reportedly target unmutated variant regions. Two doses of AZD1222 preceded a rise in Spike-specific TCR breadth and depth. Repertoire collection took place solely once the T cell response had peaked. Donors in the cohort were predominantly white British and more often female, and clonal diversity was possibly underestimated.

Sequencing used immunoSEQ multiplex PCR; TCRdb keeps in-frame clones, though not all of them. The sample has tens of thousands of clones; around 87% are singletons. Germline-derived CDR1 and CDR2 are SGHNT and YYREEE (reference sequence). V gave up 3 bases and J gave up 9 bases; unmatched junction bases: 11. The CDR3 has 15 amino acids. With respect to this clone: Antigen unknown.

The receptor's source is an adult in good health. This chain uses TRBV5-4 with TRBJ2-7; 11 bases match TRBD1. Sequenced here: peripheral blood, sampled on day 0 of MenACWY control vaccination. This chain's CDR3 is CASSYRDRGDGRQYF. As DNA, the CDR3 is TGTGCCAGCAGCTACCGGGACAGGGGGGATGGAAGGCAGTACTTC.